This T cell receptor beta chain comes out of a study of T-cell memory formation after mild COVID-19. At the level of the study: Largely donor-specific TCR clusters were found. Study-wide results and limits: The second-wave clones peaking on day 37 were not confirmed as SARS-CoV-2-specific. Some responding clones appeared in pre-infection memory, suggesting cross-reactive memory joined.

In its sample, this clonotype was seen a few times. Antigen: not known. TCR alpha and TCR beta cDNA libraries with sample barcodes and UMIs came from 5'RACE using constant-segment primers. TCRdb re-called the 5' RACE reads with MiXCR, one entry per CDR3 protein. The sample consists of some 490,000 distinct CDR3 sequences, around a sixth of them appearing once. Material for sequencing was PBMCs or a T cell subset sorted from them (not recorded which). The clonotype was recovered from an adult woman who had mild COVID-19 (a few samples of this study predate the infection). Cell type and time point are not known.

The CDR3 loop is CASSLALERGPRTTDTQYF. The CDR3 bases are TGTGCCAGCAGCTTAGCTCTAGAGAGGGGCCCACGGACCACAGATACGCAGTATTTT. The J gene is TRBJ2-3, the V gene TRBV11-3, with D perhaps TRBD1 or TRBD2 (5 bases each). Germline V gene sequence: CDR1 SGHNT, CDR2 YENEEA. The CDR3 contains 19 residues. The germline V and J ends were trimmed by 1 base and 2 bases, with 22 bases remaining between them.